The 12 T cell receptor beta chains below all came from one sample that was sequenced in a study of tumor and adjacent non-tumor tissue in lung cancer. Three rounds of nested PCR, following a modified ARM-PCR protocol, produced the TCRbeta library. TCRdb reprocessed the multiplex PCR reads via MiXCR and lists one record per CDR3 protein. The sample gives more than 85,000 distinct CDR3 sequences, roughly two thirds of which show up once; roughly 19% is in the top ten. The template was RNA from unsorted bulk tissue. The normal lung tissue was taken more than 3 cm from the tumor edge. The specimen was distant non-tumor lung tissue. These receptors originate from a man between 25 and 39 years old with non-small cell lung cancer.

Worth noting for this clonotype: Its ends do not fully match the called genes, so a read error is possible. DNA for the CDR3: TGTGCCATCAGCCCGCTCAGGAGGTATGGCGGCAGCTCCTACAAGCAGTACTTC. Translating it yields CAISPLRRYGGSSYKQYF. This chain links TRBV11-2 with TRBJ2-7; D might be TRBD2 (5 bases). Germline assignment: CDR1 SGHAT and CDR2 FQNNGV. The CDR3 loop spans 18 amino acids.

Concerning this clonotype: A much larger clone is a single base away; this may be a read error. V is TRBV4-1 and J is TRBJ2-7; TRBD1 matches at 10 bases. The CDR3 spans 13 residues. From germline, CDR1 is MGHRA and CDR2 YSYEKL. Written as DNA, the CDR3 is TGCGCCACCAGCCAAGACAGGGGGCGCGAGCAGTACTTC. The encoded protein is CATSQDRGREQYF.

Many counts were recorded for this clonotype. This chain joins TRBV5-4 and TRBJ2-1; 7 bases agree with TRBD1. Germline V gives CDR1 SGHNT, CDR2 YYREEE (reference sequence). CDR3 length: 15 residues. Germline trimming cut 5 bases from V and 1 base from J; bases unmatched to any gene: 6. The CDR3 DNA reads TGTGCCAGCAGTCGGGACAGCTTGTCCTACAATGAGCAGTTCTTC. Protein product: CASSRDSLSYNEQFF.

This clonotype was observed a handful of times. A much larger clone lies a single base off, so this may be a read error. The CDR3 region has the DNA TGTGCCTGCAGCTCCGGGACAGGGGGCGCGGAGCCCCAGCATTTT. It yields the protein CACSSGTGGAEPQHF. This chain uses TRBV5-4 with TRBJ1-5, with 12 nucleotides matching TRBD1. The germline gives CDR1 SGHNT, CDR2 YYREEE (reference sequence). The CDR3 sequence is 15 residues long.

This clonotype has only one observation. A much larger clone differs by one base, so this may be a read error. The chain is built from TRBV7-8 and TRBJ2-5; 9 positions agree with TRBD2. In germline, CDR1 is SGHVS, CDR2 FQNEAQ. The CDR3 sequence is 15 residues long. The DNA for the CDR3 is TGTGCCAGCAGCTTTTGGCGGGGGGGCCAAGATACCCAGTACTTC. It is translated as CASSFWRGGQDTQYF.

The rearrangement uses TRBV2 and TRBJ2-6; D uncertain. Trimming stripped 7 bases from V and 1 base from J, with 8 bases between. Germline V gene lookup returns CDR1 SNHLY and CDR2 FYNNEI. CDR3 length equals 14 residues. CDR3 amino acids: CASKTTSGANVLTF. The CDR3 coding sequence is TGTGCCAGCAAGACCACGTCTGGGGCCAACGTCCTGACTTTC.

In this sample, this clonotype turned up once. The CDR3 sequence: CASSLPGQRANSNQPQHF. CDR3 sequence (DNA): TGCGCCAGCAGCTTACCTGGTCAGAGGGCGAATAGCAATCAGCCCCAGCATTTT. The V and J genes are TRBV5-1 and TRBJ1-5; D gene uncertain. Germline CDR1 is SGHRS and CDR2 is YFSETQ. CDR3 length: 18 residues. Trimming took off 2 bases at V and 0 bases at J, with 18 bases between the two ends. The full variable domain, with the rest looked up from reference TRBV5-1 and TRBJ1-5, is KAGVTQTPRYLIKTRGQQVTLSCSPISGHRSVSWYQQTPGQGLQFLFEYFSETQRNKGNFPGRFSGRQFSNSRSEMNVSTLELGDSALYLCASSLPGQRANSNQPQHFGDGTRLSIL.

For this clonotype: A read error is likely, as this CDR3 ends without the conserved phenylalanine or tryptophan. This rearrangement joins TRBV11-1 to TRBJ2-1; D is uncertain. Germline V gene data show CDR1 as SGHAT and CDR2 as FQDESV (reference sequence). This CDR3 spans 15 amino acids. V was shortened by 5 bases and J by 3 bases, with 14 bases between the two germline ends. The CDR3 nucleotides are TGTGCCAGCAGCCCGGTGAACGGATTCTACAATGAGCAGTTCCTC. Its translation is CASSPVNGFYNEQFL.

The CDR3 loop is CASGYSRTGSYEQYF. The CDR3, as DNA: TGTGCCAGTGGTTACTCCAGGACAGGTTCCTACGAGCAGTACTTC. This rearrangement joins TRBV6-5 to TRBJ2-7; 7 bases match TRBD1. Germline V lookup: CDR1 MNHEY, CDR2 SVGAGI. The CDR3 contains 15 residues. Germline trimming cut 9 bases from V and 1 base from J; bases unmatched to any gene: 12.

V and J are TRBV5-4 and TRBJ1-4; D unresolved. The CDR3 length is 16 residues. Germline assignment: CDR1 SGHNT and CDR2 YYREEE (reference sequence). Trimming shortened V by 2 bases and J by 0 bases, and 11 bases separated the two germline ends. The CDR3 bases are TGTGCCAGCAGCTTTGGTTCAGGATCAACTAATGAAAAACTGTTTTTT. Protein product: CASSFGSGSTNEKLFF.

This clonotype showed up just once. The chain joins TRBV10-3 to TRBJ2-7; possibly TRBD1 for D (6 bases). From germline, CDR1 is ENHRY and CDR2 SYGVKD. The V and J ends lost 8 bases and 7 bases respectively, with 18 bases between them. CDR3 length equals 13 residues. CDR3 in DNA: TGTGCCATCGATGAGGCCCCTACAGGGGAGCAGTACTTC. Translated: CAIDEAPTGEQYF.

As to this clonotype: Its ends do not fully match the called genes, so a read error is possible. CDR3 nucleotides: TGTGCCGGCAGCTTATACAGGTTCACAGATACGCAGTATTTT. It translates to CAGSLYRFTDTQYF. The rearrangement uses TRBV7-2 and TRBJ2-3, with D perhaps TRBD1 (5 bases). This CDR3 has 14 amino acids. The germline CDR1 and CDR2 sequences are SGHTA and FQGNSA.